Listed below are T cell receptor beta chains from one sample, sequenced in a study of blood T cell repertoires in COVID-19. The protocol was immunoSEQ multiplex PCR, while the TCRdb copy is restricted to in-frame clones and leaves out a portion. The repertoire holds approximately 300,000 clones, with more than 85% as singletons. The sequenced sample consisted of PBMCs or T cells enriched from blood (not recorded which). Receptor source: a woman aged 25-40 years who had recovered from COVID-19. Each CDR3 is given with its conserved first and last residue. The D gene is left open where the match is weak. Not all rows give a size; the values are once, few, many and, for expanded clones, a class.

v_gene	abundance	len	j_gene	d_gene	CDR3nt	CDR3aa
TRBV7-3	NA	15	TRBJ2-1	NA	TGTGCCAGCAGCTCGGCGGGGACAGTTTACAATGAGCAGTTCTTC	CASSSAGTVYNEQFF
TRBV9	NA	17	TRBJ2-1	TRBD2	TGTGCCAGCAGCCTAGGGACTAGCGGGCTGACCTACAATGAGCAGTTCTTC	CASSLGTSGLTYNEQFF
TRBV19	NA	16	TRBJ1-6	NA	TGTGCCAGTAGTCTGGCGGCCGGGAACCCAGCTTCACCCCTCCACTTT	CASSLAAGNPASPLHF
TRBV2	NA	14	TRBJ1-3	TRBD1	TGTGCCAGCAGTGAACAGGGGGCTGGAAACACCATATATTTT	CASSEQGAGNTIYF
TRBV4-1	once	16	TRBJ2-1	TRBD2	TGCGCCAGCAGCCAAGCAGGGACTAGCGGTCGCGGTGAGCAGTTCTTC	CASSQAGTSGRGEQFF
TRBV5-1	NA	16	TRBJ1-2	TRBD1	TGCGCCAGCAGCTTTGACAGGGGTAATGCTAACTATGGCTACACCTTC	CASSFDRGNANYGYTF
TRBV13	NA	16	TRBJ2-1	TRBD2	TGTGCCAGCAGCTTTCTCCTGGCGGGAGGGTCCCATGAGCAGTTCTTC	CASSFLLAGGSHEQFF
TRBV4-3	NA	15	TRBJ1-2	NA	TGCGCCAGCAGCCAAGATCTGGCGGCGGCAGATGGCTACACCTTC	CASSQDLAAADGYTF
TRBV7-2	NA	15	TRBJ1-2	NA	TGTGCCAGCAGCTTAGATTCGATAGCTAACTATGGCTACACCTTC	CASSLDSIANYGYTF
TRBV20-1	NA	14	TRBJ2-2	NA	TGCAGTGCTAGTCGGCAGGCGAACACCGGGGAGCTGTTTTTT	CSASRQANTGELFF
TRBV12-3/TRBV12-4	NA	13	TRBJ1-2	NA	TGTGCCAGCAGTTTGGGGGGGCAATATGGCTACACCTTC	CASSLGGQYGYTF
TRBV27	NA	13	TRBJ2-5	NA	TGTGCCAGCAGTCCACACCCGCAAGAGACCCAGTACTTC	CASSPHPQETQYF
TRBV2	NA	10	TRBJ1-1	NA	TGTGCCAGCAGTGCGGCTGAAGCTTTCTTT	CASSAAEAFF
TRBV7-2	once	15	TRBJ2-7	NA	TGTGCCAGCAGCTTCCCAGGCGCCACCCTCTACGAGCAGTACTTC	CASSFPGATLYEQYF
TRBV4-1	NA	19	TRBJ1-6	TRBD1	TGCGCCAGCAGCCAATCCCCTGCCCGGACAGGGGGCAGTTTCTCACCCCTCCACTTT	CASSQSPARTGGSFSPLHF
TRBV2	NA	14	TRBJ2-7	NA	TGTGCCAGCAGTGTCGAAGAGGGCTCCTACGAGCAGTACTTC	CASSVEEGSYEQYF
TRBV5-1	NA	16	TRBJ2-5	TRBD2	TGCGCCAGCAGCTCCTATAGCGGGAGGGCCGCGGAGACCCAGTACTTC	CASSSYSGRAAETQYF